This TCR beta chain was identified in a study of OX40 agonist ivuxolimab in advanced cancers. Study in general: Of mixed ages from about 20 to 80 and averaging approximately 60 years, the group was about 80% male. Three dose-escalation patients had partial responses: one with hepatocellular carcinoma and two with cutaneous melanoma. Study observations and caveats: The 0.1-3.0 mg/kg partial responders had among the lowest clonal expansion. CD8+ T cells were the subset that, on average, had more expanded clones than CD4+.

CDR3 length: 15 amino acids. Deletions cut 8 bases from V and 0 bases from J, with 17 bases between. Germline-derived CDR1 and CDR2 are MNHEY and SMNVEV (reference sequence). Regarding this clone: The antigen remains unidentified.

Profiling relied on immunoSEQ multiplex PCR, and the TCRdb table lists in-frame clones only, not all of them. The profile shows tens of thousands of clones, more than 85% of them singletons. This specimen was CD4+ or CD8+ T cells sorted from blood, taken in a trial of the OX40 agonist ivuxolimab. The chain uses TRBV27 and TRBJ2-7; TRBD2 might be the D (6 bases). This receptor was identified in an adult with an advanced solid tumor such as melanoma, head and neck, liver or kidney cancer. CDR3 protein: CASGRGWTSSYEQYF. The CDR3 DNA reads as TGTGCCAGCGGGCGGGGTTGGACAAGCTCCTACGAGCAGTACTTC.